This is a list of T cell receptor beta chains from one sample in a study of T cell responses to AZD1222 COVID-19 vaccine. Using immunoSEQ multiplex PCR, the repertoire was profiled, and TCRdb retains in-frame clones only, with some absent. The sample records 140,000 to 150,000 clones, approximately 88% being singletons. The sample in question was peripheral blood, obtained on day 0 of AZD1222 vaccination. Receptor source: an adult in good health. Each CDR3 is given with its conserved first and last residue. Fields, in order: clone size, J gene, V gene, D gene, CDR3 protein, CDR3 DNA. A D gene is named only where the DNA matches it firmly. A row's size may be missing; if present it is once, few, many or a size class.

once	TRBJ2-1	TRBV7-3	-	CASSLGTSRYNEQFF	TGTGCCAGCAGCTTAGGGACAAGTAGGTACAATGAGCAGTTCTTC
-	TRBJ1-6	TRBV9	-	CASSVQQFNSPLHF	TGTGCCAGCAGCGTACAACAGTTTAATTCACCCCTCCACTTT
-	TRBJ2-7	TRBV2	TRBD1	CASSRDRGHEQYF	TGTGCCAGCAGTCGGGACAGGGGCCACGAGCAGTACTTC
-	TRBJ2-7	TRBV7-2	TRBD2	CASSLGTSVDEQYF	TGTGCCAGCAGCTTAGGGACTAGCGTAGACGAGCAGTACTTC
-	TRBJ1-2	TRBV7-9	-	CASSATAHGYTF	TGTGCCAGCAGTGCGACAGCCCATGGCTACACCTTC
-	TRBJ1-3	TRBV18	-	CASSPSTGRLDTIYF	TGTGCCAGCTCACCATCTACCGGACGACTAGACACCATATATTTT
few	TRBJ2-3	TRBV14	TRBD1	CASSPLTGASTDTQYF	TGTGCCAGCAGCCCGTTGACAGGGGCTAGCACAGATACGCAGTATTTT
-	TRBJ2-2	TRBV5-1	-	CASSVLASNTGELFF	TGCGCCAGCAGTGTTCTGGCGTCGAACACCGGGGAGCTGTTTTTT
once	TRBJ2-1	TRBV5-1	TRBD2	CASSSYGGASGGSYNEQFF	TGCGCCAGCAGCTCATACGGCGGGGCTAGCGGGGGGTCATACAATGAGCAGTTCTTC
-	TRBJ1-2	TRBV4-3	TRBD1	CASSHSSRDRGGYTF	TGCGCCAGCAGCCACTCTTCGCGGGACAGGGGTGGCTACACCTTC
-	TRBJ2-7	TRBV7-8	TRBD2	CASTRAVLAGGAANEQYF	TGTGCCAGCACCCGAGCGGTACTAGCGGGGGGAGCGGCGAACGAGCAGTACTTC
-	TRBJ1-1	TRBV9	-	CASSVAPEANTEAFF	TGTGCCAGCAGCGTAGCTCCGGAGGCGAACACTGAAGCTTTCTTT
-	TRBJ1-2	TRBV6-2/TRBV6-3	-	CASSSPTRGYGYTF	TGTGCCAGCAGTTCACCTACGCGGGGCTATGGCTACACCTTC
-	TRBJ1-4	TRBV10-3	TRBD1	CAISEGQGNEKLFF	TGTGCCATCAGTGAGGGACAGGGTAATGAAAAACTGTTTTTT
-	TRBJ2-1	TRBV12-5	TRBD2	CASGSGTSIHEQFF	TGTGCTAGTGGGTCGGGGACTAGTATCCATGAGCAGTTCTTC
-	TRBJ1-5	TRBV7-2	-	CASSSPRTISNQPQHF	TGTGCCAGCAGCTCACCGCGGACAATAAGCAATCAGCCCCAGCATTTT
-	TRBJ1-1	TRBV5-1	TRBD1	CASSPGQGAFTEAFF	TGCGCCAGCAGCCCAGGACAGGGGGCGTTCACTGAAGCTTTCTTT
-	TRBJ2-2	TRBV4-2	-	CASSQDSGQNTGELFF	TGTGCCAGCAGCCAAGATTCGGGACAGAACACCGGGGAGCTGTTTTTT
-	TRBJ1-6	TRBV5-6	-	CASSLSGSSYNSPLHF	TGTGCCAGCAGCTTGTCGGGGAGCTCCTATAATTCACCCCTCCACTTT
-	TRBJ1-2	TRBV4-1	-	CASSVTLGDKGIYGYTF	TGCGCCAGCAGCGTTACCCTAGGGGACAAAGGTATCTATGGCTACACCTTC
few	TRBJ2-7	TRBV2	TRBD1	CASKPRVQPGQPTF	TGTGCCAGCAAGCCCCGAGTCCAACCGGGACAGCCTACTTTC
-	TRBJ2-3	TRBV6-2/TRBV6-3	-	CASSYPIGTVRIDTQYF	TGTGCCAGCAGTTACCCCATTGGGACGGTCAGGATAGATACGCAGTATTTT
-	TRBJ2-5	TRBV27	-	CASGIGETQYF	TGTGCCAGCGGAATTGGGGAGACCCAGTACTTC
-	TRBJ1-1	TRBV30	-	CALDRTVGTEAFF	TGTGCCCTGGATCGGACAGTGGGCACTGAAGCTTTCTTT
-	TRBJ1-5	TRBV9	TRBD1	CASSAGTVSNQPQHF	TGTGCCAGCAGCGCCGGGACAGTGAGCAATCAGCCCCAGCATTTT
-	TRBJ1-2	TRBV4-3	-	CASSQTHRGPGRIGGYTF	TGCGCCAGCAGCCAAACCCACCGAGGCCCAGGGCGTATAGGGGGCTACACCTTC
-	TRBJ2-5	TRBV7-2	TRBD2	CASSLAARRETQYF	TGTGCCAGCAGCCTAGCGGCCCGACGGGAGACCCAGTACTTC
-	TRBJ1-5	TRBV28	-	CASSSPPSSQPQHF	TGTGCCAGCAGTTCCCCTCCATCGAGTCAGCCCCAGCATTTT
-	TRBJ1-1	TRBV6-2/TRBV6-3	TRBD1	CASSSLDRENLNTEAFF	TGTGCCAGCAGTTCCTTAGACAGGGAGAATTTGAACACTGAAGCTTTCTTT
-	TRBJ2-3	TRBV3-1/TRBV3-2	TRBD2	CASSHYSGGGPSTDTQYF	TGTGCCAGCAGCCACTACTCCGGGGGGGGACCTAGCACAGATACGCAGTATTTT
-	TRBJ2-2	TRBV12-3/TRBV12-4	-	CASSPRVELFF	TGTGCCAGCAGTCCCCGGGTGGAGCTGTTTTTT
-	TRBJ2-2	TRBV27	TRBD1	CASSPIRTGGHGELFF	TGTGCCAGCAGCCCAATCCGGACAGGGGGCCACGGGGAGCTGTTTTTT
-	TRBJ2-5	TRBV27	TRBD2	CASSLSWAAGGEETQYF	TGTGCCAGCAGTTTAAGTTGGGCGGCGGGGGGTGAAGAGACCCAGTACTTC
-	TRBJ2-5	TRBV27	TRBD1	CASSFQGTGSTQYF	TGTGCCAGCAGTTTTCAAGGGACAGGTTCGACCCAGTACTTC
few	TRBJ1-3	TRBV19	-	CASSILTGQPSSGNTIYF	TGTGCCAGTAGCATCCTAACAGGGCAGCCGAGCTCTGGAAACACCATATATTTT
-	TRBJ1-5	TRBV28	-	CASSSSTDGGIGNQPQHF	TGTGCCAGCAGTTCCTCAACCGACGGAGGGATAGGAAATCAGCCCCAGCATTTT
-	TRBJ1-1	TRBV7-2	-	CASSPPPGPKGEAFF	TGTGCCAGCAGCCCCCCCCCGGGACCCAAGGGTGAAGCTTTCTTT
-	TRBJ1-6	TRBV21-1	-	CASSKAREGLSYNSPLHF	TGTGCCAGCAGCAAAGCGCGGGAGGGACTCTCCTATAATTCACCCCTCCACTTT
-	TRBJ1-4	TRBV15	-	CATSRVEGGYGKLFF	TGTGCCACCAGCAGAGTTGAGGGGGGTTATGGAAAACTGTTTTTT
-	TRBJ2-7	TRBV15	TRBD2	CATRAGRGASYEQYF	TGTGCCACCAGAGCCGGGCGGGGGGCCTCCTACGAGCAGTACTTC
-	TRBJ2-3	TRBV3-1/TRBV3-2	-	CASSQEGVEGARADTQYF	TGTGCCAGCAGCCAAGAGGGAGTGGAGGGGGCGAGGGCAGATACGCAGTATTTT
-	TRBJ2-3	TRBV11-2	TRBD2	CASSLRRLASTDTQYF	TGTGCCAGCAGCTTACGAAGACTAGCGTCCACAGATACGCAGTATTTT
-	TRBJ2-1	TRBV14	-	CASSQSRNEQFF	TGTGCCAGCAGCCAAAGTCGGAATGAGCAGTTCTTC
-	TRBJ1-1	TRBV7-2	-	CASSRESGLNTEAFF	TGTGCCAGCAGCCGTGAGTCGGGGTTGAACACTGAAGCTTTCTTT
once	TRBJ1-1	TRBV28	-	CASSRQDTEAFF	TGTGCCAGCAGCCGACAAGATACTGAAGCTTTCTTT
-	TRBJ1-1	TRBV7-2	-	CASKANTEAFF	TGTGCCAGCAAAGCGAACACTGAAGCTTTCTTT